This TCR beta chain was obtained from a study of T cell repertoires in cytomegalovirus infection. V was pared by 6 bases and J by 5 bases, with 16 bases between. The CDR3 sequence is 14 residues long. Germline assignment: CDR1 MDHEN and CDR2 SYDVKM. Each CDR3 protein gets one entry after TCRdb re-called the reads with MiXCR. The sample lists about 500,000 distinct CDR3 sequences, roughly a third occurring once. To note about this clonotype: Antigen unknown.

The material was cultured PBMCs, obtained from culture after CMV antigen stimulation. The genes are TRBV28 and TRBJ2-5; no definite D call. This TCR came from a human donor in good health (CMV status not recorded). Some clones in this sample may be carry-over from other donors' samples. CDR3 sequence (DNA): TGTGCCAGCAGCGTACTATGGGCCAGGGAGACCCAGTACTTC. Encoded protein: CASSVLWARETQYF.